This T cell receptor beta chain came from a study of graft-versus-host responses after intestinal transplantation. Assay: immunoSEQ multiplex PCR; the TCRdb copy retains only in-frame clones and omits some. The profile covers over 75,000 clones, with less than 90% appearing a single time and roughly 0.3% taken by the ten largest. In regard to this clone: What it recognizes is unknown.

V was cut by 8 bases and J by 4 bases, with 11 bases left in between. CDR1 is SNHLY, CDR2 FYNNEI, per germline. The CDR3 has 12 amino acids. The starting material was unstimulated CD4+ T cells sorted from spleen or lymph node cells, obtained before transplant. J is TRBJ1-1 and V is TRBV2; perhaps TRBD1 as D (6 bases). This sequence was found in a human donor who was the organ donor for an intestinal transplant. This chain's CDR3 is CASQGSGTEAFF. The CDR3 coding sequence is TGTGCCAGCCAGGGGTCGGGCACTGAAGCTTTCTTT.